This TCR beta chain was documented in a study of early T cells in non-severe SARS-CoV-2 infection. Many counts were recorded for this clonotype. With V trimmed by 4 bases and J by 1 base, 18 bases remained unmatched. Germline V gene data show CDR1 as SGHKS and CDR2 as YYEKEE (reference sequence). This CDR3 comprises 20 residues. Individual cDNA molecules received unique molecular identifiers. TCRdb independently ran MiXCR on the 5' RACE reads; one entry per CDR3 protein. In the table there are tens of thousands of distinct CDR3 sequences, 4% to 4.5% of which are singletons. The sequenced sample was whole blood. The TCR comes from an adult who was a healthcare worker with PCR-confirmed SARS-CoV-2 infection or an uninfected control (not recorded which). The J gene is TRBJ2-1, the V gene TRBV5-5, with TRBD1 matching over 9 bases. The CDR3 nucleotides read TGTGCCAGCAGCCTCCTGGCCGGGACAGGGCCCCCAACTTCCTACAATGAGCAGTTCTTC. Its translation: CASSLLAGTGPPTSYNEQFF.